The 28 T cell receptor beta chains below all came from one sample that was sequenced in a study of blood T cell repertoires in COVID-19. Profiling relied on immunoSEQ multiplex PCR, and the TCRdb table lists in-frame clones only, not all of them. The data hold around 130,000 clones, with just under 85% observed a single time. Sequences were obtained from peripheral blood. The receptors derive from a woman aged 45-65 years with acute or convalescent COVID-19.

This chain uses TRBV27 with TRBJ2-3; TRBD2 aligns across 8 bases. After removal of 6 bases from V and 0 bases from J, the junction contained 11 bases not matched to a gene. CDR1 is MNHEY and CDR2 is SMNVEV in the germline V gene (reference sequence). This CDR3 has 17 residues. CDR3 nucleotides: TGTGCCAGCAGACCTCATTATGCGGGGGGTAGCACAGATACGCAGTATTTT. Encoded protein: CASRPHYAGGSTDTQYF.

The chain is built from TRBV6-4 and TRBJ2-3; D is perhaps TRBD2 (5 bases). With 7 bases removed from V and 5 bases from J, the gap between germline ends came to 10 bases. CDR1 is MRHNA and CDR2 is SNTAGT in the germline V gene. This CDR3 comprises 12 residues. The CDR3 region has the DNA TGTGCCAGCAAAGACGAGGGAGATACGCAGTATTTT. Translating gives CASKDEGDTQYF.

The V call is TRBV5-5, the J call TRBJ1-1, with 12 bases aligning to TRBD1. This CDR3 has 20 amino acids. Germline CDR1 and CDR2: SGHKS and YYEKEE (reference sequence). V was pared by 0 bases and J by 0 bases, with 12 bases of the junction left unmatched. The CDR3 sequence is CASSLAGTGGRQRMNTEAFF. CDR3 bases: TGTGCCAGCAGCTTGGCGGGGACAGGGGGCCGGCAGAGGATGAACACTGAAGCTTTCTTT.

The chain uses TRBV2 and TRBJ1-2; D is possibly TRBD1 (6 bases). Germline V gene lookup returns CDR1 SNHLY and CDR2 FYNNEI. V gave up 8 bases and J gave up 8 bases, with 15 bases separating them. This CDR3 spans 12 amino acids. The CDR3 DNA reads TGTGCCAGCCTGGACAGCCGAGACGGCTACACCTTC. Protein: CASLDSRDGYTF. Full variable domain (missing parts from reference TRBV2 and TRBJ1-2): EPEVTQTPSHQVTQMGQEVILRCVPISNHLYFYWYRQILGQKVEFLVSFYNNEISEKSEIFDDQFSVERPDGSNFTLKIRSTKLEDSAMYFCASLDSRDGYTFGSGTRLTVV.

CDR3 DNA sequence: TGTGCCAGCAGTTACTCTGGGGGCACGGGTGAAAAACTGTTTTTT. It translates to CASSYSGGTGEKLFF. The rearrangement joins TRBV6-5 to TRBJ1-4; a weak D match, TRBD1 (6 bases). V gave up 0 bases and J gave up 7 bases, with 12 bases separating them. The CDR3 runs to 15 residues. Germline values: CDR1 MNHEY, CDR2 SVGAGI.

The chain combines TRBV24-1 with TRBJ2-4; 7 bases are shared with TRBD1. Trimming cost V 4 bases and J 3 bases; bases outside gene matches: 8. The CDR3 covers 16 residues. Germline V gives CDR1 KGHDR, CDR2 SFDVKD. As DNA, the CDR3 is TGTGCCACCAGTGACCGCGGTCGGGACAGCAAAAACATTCAGTACTTC. Protein: CATSDRGRDSKNIQYF.

Only one count was recorded for this clone. The chain is built from TRBV6-5 and TRBJ2-3, with 8 bases that match TRBD1. Unmatched junction bases numbered 4, after V lost 4 bases and J lost 4 bases. CDR1 and CDR2 (germline): MNHEY, SVGAGI. The CDR3 length is 14 residues. The CDR3 coding sequence is TGTGCCAGCAGTTCGTTGACAGGGGCAGATACGCAGTATTTT. This encodes CASSSLTGADTQYF.

This sequence joins TRBV4-1 and TRBJ2-7; possibly TRBD1 for D (6 bases). With 0 bases removed from V and 7 bases from J, the gap between germline ends came to 28 bases. The germline CDR1 and CDR2 sequences are MGHRA and YSYEKL. The CDR3 extends over 19 amino acids. In nucleotides, the CDR3 is TGCGCCAGCAGCCAAGATCATCCCCAGGGGACGACGATGGTTTATGAGCAGTACTTC. This gives the protein CASSQDHPQGTTMVYEQYF.

Written as DNA, the CDR3 is TGTGCCAGCTCACCCGCCGACGGACACCCAGATACGCAGTATTTT. This sequence encodes CASSPADGHPDTQYF. The chain links TRBV18 to TRBJ2-3; D is possibly TRBD1 (5 bases). The V gene lost 3 bases and the J gene lost 4 bases, with 14 bases spanning the gap. The CDR3 loop spans 15 amino acids. In germline, CDR1 is KGHSH, CDR2 LQKENI.

This rearrangement joins TRBV7-8 to TRBJ1-2; possibly TRBD1 for D (5 bases). Germline CDR1 reads SGHVS; CDR2 reads FQNEAQ. The CDR3 length is 14 residues. Trimming stripped 6 bases from V and 4 bases from J, with 15 bases between. The CDR3 loop reads CASSLSDSLYGYTF. CDR3 nucleotide sequence: TGTGCCAGCAGTTTGTCCGACAGTCTCTATGGCTACACCTTC.

The rearrangement links TRBV7-3 to TRBJ1-6; TRBD1 matches 10 bases. Germline V gene data show CDR1 as SGHTA and CDR2 as FQGTGA. CDR3 length equals 15 residues. V gave up 2 bases and J gave up 10 bases; unmatched junction bases: 5. The CDR3 DNA sequence: TGTGCCAGCAGCTTATCGACAGGGGGCCAATCACCCCTCCACTTT. Residues: CASSLSTGGQSPLHF.

The rearrangement uses TRBV6-5 and TRBJ2-6; D may be TRBD1 (5 bases). Germline CDR1 and CDR2: MNHEY and SVGAGI. The CDR3 has 15 amino acids. V was trimmed by 10 bases and J by 0 bases, leaving 13 bases between them. CDR3 coding DNA: TGTGCCACCCAACAGGTCAGCTCTGGGGCCAACGTCCTGACTTTC. Amino acids: CATQQVSSGANVLTF.

This sequence joins TRBV7-3 and TRBJ2-1; 12 positions agree with TRBD2. Trimming took 2 bases from V and 6 from J; bases not matched to a gene: 8. CDR1 is SGHTA, CDR2 FQGTGA, per germline. The length of the CDR3 is 17 residues. The CDR3 region has the DNA TGTGCCAGCAGCTTATCGAGACTAGCGGGGGACTTCAATGAGCAGTTCTTC. Amino acid sequence: CASSLSRLAGDFNEQFF.

The chain employs TRBV6-1 and TRBJ1-5; D remains ambiguous. V was clipped by 2 bases and J by 2 bases, with 13 bases between them. The CDR3 totals 16 residues. CDR1 is MNHNS, CDR2 SASEGT, per germline. The DNA of the CDR3 is TGTGCCAGCAGTGAATTAGGGAGGATGGGCAATCAGCCCCAGCATTTT. Translated, it gives CASSELGRMGNQPQHF.

V usage is TRBV9 and J usage is TRBJ2-2; 7 bases are a match to TRBD1. Germline V gene data show CDR1 as SGDLS and CDR2 as YYNGEE. The CDR3 runs 14 residues. The ends lost 1 base at V and 6 bases at J; junction bases unmatched: 3. CDR3 in amino acids: CASSVRQGAGELFF. CDR3 in DNA: TGTGCCAGCAGCGTACGCCAGGGGGCCGGGGAGCTGTTTTTT. The entire variable domain, with the rest obtained from reference TRBV9 and TRBJ2-2, is as follows: DSGVTQTPKHLITATGQRVTLRCSPRSGDLSVYWYQQSLDQGLQFLIQYYNGEERAKGNILERFSAQQFPDLHSELNLSSLELGDSALYFCASSVRQGAGELFFGEGSRLTVL.

The V gene is TRBV15, the J gene TRBJ1-3; D remains unclear. The CDR3 has 16 amino acids. CDR1 is LNHNV, CDR2 YYDKDF, per germline (reference sequence). V was trimmed by 5 bases and J by 0 bases, leaving 14 bases between them. Here the CDR3 DNA reads TGTGCCACCAGCGCCACAATCATGCTCTCTGGAAACACCATATATTTT. It encodes CATSATIMLSGNTIYF.

The chain couples TRBV19 to TRBJ1-4; perhaps TRBD1 as D (6 bases). The CDR3 has 18 amino acids. Germline CDR1 LNHDA, CDR2 SQIVND (reference sequence). Trimming pared 0 bases from V and 4 bases from J, leaving 18 bases between. CDR3 bases: TGTGCCAGTAGTATAGATCGCCCGGGGGGGCGAGGTAATGAAAAACTGTTTTTT. It codes for CASSIDRPGGRGNEKLFF.

The CDR3, as DNA: TGTGCCAGCAGCTTCAGGATCTACAATGAGCAGTTCTTC. Translation: CASSFRIYNEQFF. The chain carries TRBV5-6 and TRBJ2-1, with D unresolved. The germline V and J ends were trimmed by 2 bases and 3 bases, with 6 bases remaining between them. The CDR3 spans 13 residues. Germline values: CDR1 SGHDT, CDR2 YYEEEE.

This chain uses TRBV20-1 with TRBJ2-7, with D uncertain. Deletions cut 2 bases from V and 1 base from J, with 3 bases between. Germline V gene lookup returns CDR1 DFQATT and CDR2 SNEGSKA (reference sequence). CDR3 length: 11 amino acids. The CDR3 sequence is CSARLSYEQYF. The CDR3 DNA follows: TGCAGTGCTAGACTATCCTACGAGCAGTACTTC.

The chain has TRBV5-1 and TRBJ2-1; 8 positions agree with TRBD2. CDR1 is SGHRS, CDR2 YFSETQ, per germline. Unmatched junction bases numbered 6, after V lost 0 bases and J lost 7 bases. The CDR3 covers 15 residues. Here the CDR3 reads CASSLDAGGGNEQFF. CDR3 bases: TGCGCCAGCAGCTTGGACGCGGGGGGAGGTAATGAGCAGTTCTTC.

The chain uses TRBV3-1 (or the pseudogene TRBV3-2) and TRBJ1-4; TRBD1 agrees at 9 bases. From germline, CDR1 is LGHDT and CDR2 YNNKEL (reference sequence). The CDR3 consists of 14 residues. V shed 4 bases and J 4 bases; nucleotides not matched to a gene: 1. CDR3 protein: CASSRTGVNEKLFF. CDR3 DNA: TGTGCCAGCAGCCGGACAGGGGTTAATGAAAAACTGTTTTTT.

This chain uses TRBV5-4 with TRBJ2-1; TRBD1 matches 7 bases. The junction had 7 bases not matched to a gene; V was cut back by 3 bases and J by 7 bases. The CDR3 spans 14 residues. Germline V gives CDR1 SGHNT, CDR2 YYREEE (reference sequence). CDR3 nucleotides: TGTGCCAGCAGCTGGGACAGTGTAGCTAATGAGCAGTTCTTC. Translated, it gives CASSWDSVANEQFF.

The chain uses TRBV21-1 and TRBJ2-7; TRBD2, the D gene given by the table, was not confirmed from the DNA. TRBV21-1 is given as a pseudogene. The CDR3 is 13 amino acids. As DNA, the CDR3 is TGTGCCAGCACCTCGCGGGTTCTGTACGAGCAGTACTTC. Translation gives CASTSRVLYEQYF.

The gene calls are TRBV6-1 and TRBJ2-7; the match to TRBD1 covers 11 bases. The CDR3 is 16 amino acids. J was trimmed by 3 bases and V by 2 bases; bases with no gene match: 6. The germline gives CDR1 MNHNS, CDR2 SASEGT. The chain's CDR3 is CASSEQTGTGGYEQYF. DNA of the CDR3: TGTGCCAGCAGTGAACAGACCGGGACAGGGGGCTACGAGCAGTACTTC.

In its sample, this clone was seen once. The V call is TRBV6-6, the J call TRBJ1-1; 9 nucleotides line up with TRBD1. Unmatched junction bases numbered 5, after V lost 5 bases and J lost 10 bases. Germline V gene data show CDR1 as MNHNY and CDR2 as SVGAGI (reference sequence). This CDR3 contains 12 residues. CDR3 in DNA: TGTGCCAGCAGTACAGGGGGCGGTCGAGCTTTCTTT. Protein: CASSTGGGRAFF.

This rearrangement joins TRBV30 to TRBJ1-4; 7 positions agree with TRBD1. CDR3 length: 14 residues. CDR1 is GTSNPN and CDR2 is SVGIG in the germline V gene (reference sequence). V shed 3 bases, J shed 5 bases, and the junction held 6 bases outside the gene matches. The CDR3 loop reads CAWSAGQPNEKLFF. The CDR3 nucleotides read TGTGCCTGGAGCGCGGGACAGCCAAATGAAAAACTGTTTTTT.

The V gene is TRBV10-3, the J gene TRBJ1-2, with a weak D call TRBD1 (5 bases). CDR1 ENHRY and CDR2 SYGVKD come from the germline V gene. The CDR3 length is 14 residues. The ends were cut back, 2 bases at V and 3 bases at J, with 10 bases in the middle. The CDR3 sequence: CAISENGGDYGYTF. CDR3 coding DNA: TGTGCCATCAGTGAGAATGGAGGGGACTATGGCTACACCTTC.

This chain links TRBV30 with TRBJ1-2, with D maybe TRBD1 (5 bases). The germline gives CDR1 GTSNPN, CDR2 SVGIG (reference sequence). The CDR3 runs to 13 residues. The V gene lost 7 bases and the J gene lost 0 bases, with 12 bases spanning the gap. The CDR3 DNA sequence: TGTGCCTCTACGACAGAAACTAACTATGGCTACACCTTC. Protein: CASTTETNYGYTF.